This TCR beta chain was sequenced in a study of blood T cell repertoires in COVID-19. Background on the study: From T cells, B-cell-depleted T cells, or PBMCs came the material, which was cDNA or gDNA.

Some clones are missing from TCRdb's copy, which holds only in-frame ones; the method was immunoSEQ multiplex PCR. The sample yields 35,000 to 50,000 clones, around 89% seen once. This CDR3 has 14 amino acids. Unmatched junction bases numbered 6, after V lost 4 bases and J lost 9 bases. The germline CDR1 and CDR2 sequences are MNHEY and SMNVEV (reference sequence). The sequence came from a human donor in a cohort sampled during active COVID-19. The chain has TRBV27 and TRBJ2-1, with 10 bases identical to TRBD1. Sequenced input: peripheral blood. CDR3 protein: CASSWDRGSFEQFF. DNA of the CDR3: TGTGCCAGCAGTTGGGACAGGGGCTCCTTTGAGCAGTTCTTC.